What follows are 21 T cell receptor beta chains derived from one specimen sequenced in a study of T cells in localized non-small cell lung cancer. The repertoire was sequenced with immunoSEQ multiplex PCR; TCRdb's copy has only in-frame clones and lacks some. The table lists roughly 16,000 clones, around 88% of them singletons. Material: peripheral blood, obtained before any cancer treatment. The receptors were sampled from a male donor aged 60 or over with stage II squamous cell lung carcinoma.

This clone was counted a few times. This chain connects TRBV27 to TRBJ2-1, with 10 positions matching TRBD2. Losses at the gene ends were 6 bases for V and 2 bases for J; bases not matched to a gene: 13. In germline, CDR1 is MNHEY, CDR2 SMNVEV (reference sequence). This CDR3 comprises 18 residues. The CDR3 is CASRLLPILAGAYNEQFF. CDR3 sequence (DNA): TGTGCCAGCAGACTCCTACCTATCCTAGCGGGAGCCTACAATGAGCAGTTCTTC.

This clone came up once. V gene TRBV4-2 combines with J gene TRBJ2-1; D is ambiguous. Trimming removed 0 bases from V and 4 bases from J, with 10 bases in between. The CDR3 is made up of 15 amino acids. Germline-derived CDR1 and CDR2 are LGHNA and YNFKEQ. Here the CDR3 DNA reads TGTGCCAGCAGCCAAGATCGGAACACTTACAATGAGCAGTTCTTC. Protein: CASSQDRNTYNEQFF.

The rearrangement uses TRBV5-6 and TRBJ2-7; unclear D gene. Trimming stripped 1 base from V and 3 bases from J, with 5 bases between. The CDR3 spans 12 residues. Germline lookup yields CDR1 SGHDT and CDR2 YYEEEE. The CDR3 DNA sequence: TGTGCCAGCAGCTTGTTCGGCTACGAGCAGTACTTC. Its translation: CASSLFGYEQYF.

The V gene is TRBV11-2, the J gene TRBJ1-1, with D hard to call. This CDR3 is 14 amino acids long. The V end was cut by 5 bases, the J end by 3 bases, with 13 bases between. In germline, CDR1 is SGHAT, CDR2 FQNNGV. CDR3 sequence: CASSRDMAHTEAFF. In DNA, the CDR3 is TGTGCCAGCAGCCGTGACATGGCCCACACTGAAGCTTTCTTT. Full variable domain (outside the CDR3, taken from reference TRBV11-2 and TRBJ1-1): EAGVAQSPRYKIIEKRQSVAFWCNPISGHATLYWYQQILGQGPKLLIQFQNNGVVDDSQLPKDRFSAERLKGVDSTLKIQPAKLEDSAVYLCASSRDMAHTEAFFGQGTRLTVV.

The chain has TRBV4-1 and TRBJ2-1; weak D call: TRBD2 (6 bases). The CDR3 has 16 residues. V shed 4 bases and J shed 9 bases, with 22 bases lying between them. CDR1 and CDR2 (germline): MGHRA, YSYEKL. CDR3: CASSRTLAVRLGEQFF. DNA for the CDR3: TGCGCCAGCAGCCGCACTTTAGCGGTCCGGTTGGGTGAGCAGTTCTTC.

J is TRBJ2-2 and V is TRBV7-9; no definite D call. Germline CDR1 is SEHNR and CDR2 is FQNEAQ (reference sequence). Trimming stripped 1 base from V and 8 bases from J, with 11 bases between. This CDR3 is 14 amino acids long. This CDR3 reads CASSLVGPVGELFF. For the CDR3, the DNA is TGTGCCAGCAGCTTAGTAGGGCCCGTTGGGGAGCTGTTTTTT.

The chain links TRBV7-9 to TRBJ2-7; 8 bases agree with TRBD1. V was pared by 6 bases and J by 2 bases, with 6 bases of the junction left unmatched. The CDR3 runs to 14 residues. Germline V gives CDR1 SEHNR, CDR2 FQNEAQ (reference sequence). For the CDR3, the DNA is TGTGCCAGCAGTTACGACAGGGGAACCTACGAGCAGTACTTC. Translated, it gives CASSYDRGTYEQYF.

This clone was counted a single time. V and J are TRBV25-1 and TRBJ1-2; 9 bases map to TRBD1. With V trimmed by 5 bases and J by 4 bases, 5 bases remained unmatched. The germline V gene encodes CDR1 MGHDK and CDR2 SYGVNS. The CDR3 is 14 amino acids. CDR3 sequence (DNA): TGTGCCAGCAGTCAACAGGGGGCTGGCTATGGCTACACCTTC. It translates to CASSQQGAGYGYTF.

The chain joins TRBV11-2 to TRBJ2-1; D is unclear. V gave up 4 bases and J gave up 0 bases, with 13 bases separating them. The CDR3 covers 16 residues. Germline V gene lookup returns CDR1 SGHAT and CDR2 FQNNGV. CDR3 protein: CASSSRGRSSYNEQFF. The CDR3, as DNA: TGTGCCAGCAGCTCCCGAGGCAGGAGCTCCTACAATGAGCAGTTCTTC.

The CDR3 DNA follows: TGTGCCAGCAGCTTAGATCGGAACTCCTACAATGAGCAGTTCTTC. Protein sequence: CASSLDRNSYNEQFF. The V gene is TRBV11-3, the J gene TRBJ2-1; D call uncertain. Germline V gives CDR1 SGHNT, CDR2 YENEEA. The V end lost 0 bases, the J end lost 0 bases, and 6 bases lay between the germline ends. CDR3 length: 15 amino acids.

The gene calls are TRBV6-5 and TRBJ2-5; D call uncertain. Per the germline V gene, CDR1 is MNHEY and CDR2 is SVGAGI. Between the trimmed V and J ends, which lost 6 bases and 1 base, there was a span of 3 bases. The length of the CDR3 is 11 residues. This CDR3 is CASRLQETQYF. CDR3 coding DNA: TGTGCCAGCAGGCTCCAAGAGACCCAGTACTTC.

The chain recombines TRBV6-6 with TRBJ1-3; 7 nucleotides agree with TRBD1. Per the germline V gene, CDR1 is MNHNY and CDR2 is SVGAGI (reference sequence). V lost 5 bases to trimming and J lost 0 bases; unmatched junction nucleotides: 7. The CDR3 is 16 amino acids. For the CDR3, the DNA is TGTGCCAGCAGTCCCGGGACAGCCTACTCTGGAAACACCATATATTTT. Translated, it gives CASSPGTAYSGNTIYF.

The J gene is TRBJ1-1, the V gene TRBV27; weak D call: TRBD1 (5 bases). The V gene's germline CDR1 is MNHEY and CDR2 SMNVEV (reference sequence). The CDR3 consists of 14 residues. V lost 2 bases and J lost 1, with 8 bases in between. The DNA for the CDR3 is TGTGCCAGCAGTTTAAGGGGCCCGAACACTGAAGCTTTCTTT. This encodes CASSLRGPNTEAFF.

This clone was seen once. This chain connects TRBV6-1 to TRBJ1-1, with a tentative D call TRBD1 (6 bases). V was trimmed by 5 bases and J by 1 base, leaving 8 bases between them. The CDR3 runs to 13 residues. Germline V gene data show CDR1 as MNHNS and CDR2 as SASEGT. In DNA form, the CDR3 reads TGTGCCAGCAGTTCACAGGGGAACACTGAAGCTTTCTTT. Translating it yields CASSSQGNTEAFF.

The chain links TRBV5-6 to TRBJ2-5; 7 nucleotides align to TRBD2. The CDR3 runs to 17 residues. Trimming cost V 1 base and J 1 base; bases outside gene matches: 10. Germline V gene sequence: CDR1 SGHDT, CDR2 YYEEEE. CDR3 DNA sequence: TGTGCCAGCAGCTTGTATGGTCTAGCGGCTACCCAAGAGACCCAGTACTTC. Amino acids: CASSLYGLAATQETQYF.

This clone was recorded once. The rearrangement links TRBV5-1 to TRBJ2-1; 8 nucleotides line up with TRBD2. Per germline, CDR1 SGHRS and CDR2 YFSETQ. CDR3 length equals 16 residues. With V trimmed by 0 bases and J by 7 bases, 9 bases remained unmatched. The CDR3 DNA reads TGCGCCAGCAGCTTGGTTTGGACTAGCCTACGAAATGAGCAGTTCTTC. It specifies CASSLVWTSLRNEQFF. Using reference TRBV5-1 and TRBJ2-1 for the parts outside the CDR3, the full variable domain is KAGVTQTPRYLIKTRGQQVTLSCSPISGHRSVSWYQQTPGQGLQFLFEYFSETQRNKGNFPGRFSGRQFSNSRSEMNVSTLELGDSALYLCASSLVWTSLRNEQFFGPGTRLTVL.

The V gene is TRBV5-1, the J gene TRBJ1-2, with D uncertain. The CDR3 extends over 14 amino acids. Per germline, CDR1 SGHRS and CDR2 YFSETQ. V shed 2 bases and J shed 1 base, with 9 bases lying between them. The CDR3 region is CASSLQSINYGYTF. For the CDR3, the DNA is TGCGCCAGCAGCTTACAGTCAATTAACTATGGCTACACCTTC.

The chain has TRBV2 and TRBJ2-7, with D possibly TRBD1 on 6 matching bases. The CDR3 has 15 amino acids. Trimming took 2 bases from V and 2 from J, leaving 13 bases between them. Germline CDR1 reads SNHLY; CDR2 reads FYNNEI. For the CDR3, the DNA is TGTGCCAGCAGTGAACTGGGACATCCTACCTACGAGCAGTACTTC. It encodes CASSELGHPTYEQYF.

This chain connects TRBV5-1 to TRBJ2-3; D might be TRBD2 (5 bases). The V gene's germline CDR1 is SGHRS and CDR2 YFSETQ. Trimming removed 4 bases from V and 7 bases from J, with 25 bases in between. This CDR3 region has 17 residues. CDR3 nucleotide sequence: TGCGCCAGCAGCCCTGTGGTAGGGAGAGGGCGTGGAAATACGCAGTATTTT. Translation: CASSPVVGRGRGNTQYF.

The chain joins TRBV5-1 to TRBJ2-1; the D is unclear. The germline gives CDR1 SGHRS, CDR2 YFSETQ. The CDR3 length is 15 residues. The V gene lost 2 bases and the J gene lost 0 bases, with 9 bases spanning the gap. In DNA, the CDR3 is TGCGCCAGCAGCTTATCAAGCAACTCCTACAATGAGCAGTTCTTC. It encodes CASSLSSNSYNEQFF. The variable domain in full, completed from reference TRBV5-1 and TRBJ2-1, reads KAGVTQTPRYLIKTRGQQVTLSCSPISGHRSVSWYQQTPGQGLQFLFEYFSETQRNKGNFPGRFSGRQFSNSRSEMNVSTLELGDSALYLCASSLSSNSYNEQFFGPGTRLTVL.

This clone was seen once. The chain joins TRBV11-2 to TRBJ2-5; a possible D gene is TRBD2 (5 bases). Germline CDR1 and CDR2: SGHAT and FQNNGV. This CDR3 comprises 13 residues. V lost 5 bases, J lost 6 bases, and 13 bases lay in between. In nucleotides, the CDR3 is TGTGCCAGCAGCCCAGCCGGGAAGAAGACCCAGTACTTC. As protein: CASSPAGKKTQYF.